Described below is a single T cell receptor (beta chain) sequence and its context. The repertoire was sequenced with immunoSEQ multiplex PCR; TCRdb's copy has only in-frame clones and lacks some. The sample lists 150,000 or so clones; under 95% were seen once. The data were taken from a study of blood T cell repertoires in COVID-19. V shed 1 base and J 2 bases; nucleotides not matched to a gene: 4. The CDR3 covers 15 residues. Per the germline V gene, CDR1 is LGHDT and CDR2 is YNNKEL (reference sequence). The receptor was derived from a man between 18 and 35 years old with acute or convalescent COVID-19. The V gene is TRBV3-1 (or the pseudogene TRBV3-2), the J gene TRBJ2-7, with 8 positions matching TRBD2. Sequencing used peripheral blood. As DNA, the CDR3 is TGTGCCAGCAGCCAAGTACTAGCGGCAACCTACGAGCAGTACTTC. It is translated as CASSQVLAATYEQYF.